These 25 T cell receptor beta chains were sequenced from one sample in a study of control samples from healthy donors and cancer patients. Assay used: immunoSEQ multiplex PCR; TCRdb lists only in-frame clones, some missing. The data contain about 85,000 clones, just under 90% of them seen just once; the ten biggest clones take up around 5.8%. Source material: blood. The receptor set was obtained from a man aged 45-60 years in good health.

V usage is TRBV27 and J usage is TRBJ1-6; D gene unclear. The CDR3 has 14 residues. CDR1 and CDR2 (germline): MNHEY, SMNVEV (reference sequence). Trimming took 3 bases from V and 7 from J, leaving 10 bases between them. The CDR3 is CASSFGVLNSPLHF. Written as DNA, the CDR3 is TGTGCCAGCAGTTTCGGGGTTCTGAATTCACCCCTCCACTTT.

The chain employs TRBV30 and TRBJ1-6; no definite D call. The CDR3 is 16 amino acids. The germline V gene encodes CDR1 GTSNPN and CDR2 SVGIG (reference sequence). V was clipped by 1 base and J by 10 bases, with 20 bases between them. Written as DNA, the CDR3 is TGTGCCTGGAGTGCCCCCGGGTTACCAGGCGGATCACCCCTCCACTTT. Its protein product is CAWSAPGLPGGSPLHF.

This chain connects TRBV7-3 to TRBJ1-2; perhaps TRBD1 as D (5 bases). The V gene lost 5 bases and the J gene lost 6 bases, with 16 bases spanning the gap. The germline CDR1 and CDR2 sequences are SGHTA and FQGTGA. The CDR3 totals 14 residues. CDR3 nucleotide sequence: TGTGCCAGCAGCCCGACCCCCCAGGGTAATGGCTACACCTTC. Encoded protein: CASSPTPQGNGYTF.

The DNA of the CDR3 is TGTGCCAGCACACAAGCGGGGGGTTCTGGAAACACCATATATTTT. Translating gives CASTQAGGSGNTIYF. The genes are TRBV6-5 and TRBJ1-3, with D perhaps matching TRBD1 (5 bases). Germline-derived CDR1 and CDR2 are MNHEY and SVGAGI. Trimming pared 7 bases from V and 1 base from J, leaving 14 bases between. The CDR3 contains 15 residues.

The chain joins TRBV2 to TRBJ1-4; 7 bases are shared with TRBD1. Germline lookup yields CDR1 SNHLY and CDR2 FYNNEI. The V segment lost 7 bases and the J segment 7 bases; nucleotides outside the gene matches: 9. The CDR3 contains 14 residues. The CDR3 reads CASIRQGRGEKLFF. The CDR3 DNA sequence: TGTGCCAGCATTCGACAGGGAAGAGGTGAAAAACTGTTTTTT.

The V gene is TRBV5-6, the J gene TRBJ2-3; TRBD2 matches 8 bases. The CDR3 sequence is 12 residues long. Germline CDR1 reads SGHDT; CDR2 reads YYEEEE. V dropped 1 base and J dropped 13; count of bases not matched to a gene: 5. The CDR3 coding sequence is TGTGCCAGCAGCTTGACTAGCGGTTCGAAGTATTTT. As protein: CASSLTSGSKYF.

This clone was observed a single time. The rearrangement joins TRBV3-1 (or the pseudogene TRBV3-2) to TRBJ2-2; perhaps D is TRBD1 or TRBD2 (5 bases each). Germline-derived CDR1 and CDR2 are LGHDT and YNNKEL (reference sequence). This CDR3 contains 14 residues. Trimming took 1 base from V and 5 from J, leaving 8 bases between them. CDR3 nucleotide sequence: TGTGCCAGCAGCCAAGTATGGGGGACCGGGGAGCTGTTTTTT. It yields the protein CASSQVWGTGELFF.

The rearrangement uses TRBV24-1 and TRBJ1-4; 11 bases align to TRBD1. Looked up from germline, CDR1 is KGHDR and CDR2 is SFDVKD. The CDR3 has 16 amino acids. With V trimmed by 3 bases and J by 8 bases, 7 bases remained unmatched. The CDR3 reads CATSDTRTGGEEKLFF. The CDR3 DNA is TGTGCCACCAGTGATACCAGGACAGGGGGCGAAGAAAAACTGTTTTTT.

The chain carries TRBV5-5 and TRBJ2-6; D gene unclear. V was trimmed by 6 bases and J by 5 bases, leaving 24 bases between them. The CDR3 extends over 18 amino acids. Germline CDR1 and CDR2: SGHKS and YYEKEE (reference sequence). This CDR3 reads CASTDIVSQQSRANVLTF. Here the CDR3 DNA reads TGTGCCAGCACCGATATTGTCTCGCAACAAAGTCGGGCCAACGTCCTGACTTTC.

The gene calls are TRBV4-1 and TRBJ1-2; D is perhaps TRBD1 (5 bases). The CDR3 covers 15 residues. Deletions cut 0 bases from V and 6 bases from J, with 14 bases between. Looked up from germline, CDR1 is MGHRA and CDR2 is YSYEKL. The CDR3 nucleotides read TGCGCCAGCAGCCAAGATTCGGCCAGGGTTAATGGCTACACCTTC. Translating gives CASSQDSARVNGYTF.

The rearrangement joins TRBV28 to TRBJ2-4; D may be TRBD2 (6 bases). The V gene's germline CDR1 is MDHEN and CDR2 SYDVKM. V lost 1 base to trimming and J lost 0 bases, with 13 bases between them. This CDR3 comprises 17 residues. CDR3 coding DNA: TGTGCCAGCAGTTTATTGGGCGGGAATCTAGCCAAAAACATTCAGTACTTC. This translates into CASSLLGGNLAKNIQYF.

V is TRBV4-1 and J is TRBJ2-5; 8 bases are a match to TRBD2. This CDR3 spans 17 amino acids. The trim removed 4 bases at V and 0 bases at J, leaving 10 bases unmatched. Germline V lookup: CDR1 MGHRA, CDR2 YSYEKL. The CDR3 DNA reads TGCGCCAGCAGCCTCCTGGACCGGGGGGGCTACCAAGAGACCCAGTACTTC. Translation gives CASSLLDRGGYQETQYF.

The genes are TRBV7-9 and TRBJ1-4; D remains unclear. V was pared by 1 base and J by 10 bases, with 7 bases between. Germline assignment: CDR1 SEHNR and CDR2 FQNEAQ (reference sequence). CDR3 length: 12 amino acids. CDR3 loop: CASSLEGGKLFF. In DNA, the CDR3 is TGTGCCAGCAGCTTAGAAGGCGGAAAACTGTTTTTT.

The chain links TRBV6-5 to TRBJ1-2; weak D call: TRBD1 (6 bases). Germline CDR1 reads MNHEY; CDR2 reads SVGAGI. The CDR3 is 13 amino acids. V was clipped by 6 bases and J by 4 bases, with 12 bases between them. This chain's CDR3 is CASSRGGAYGYTF. The CDR3 DNA follows: TGTGCCAGCAGCCGCGGGGGGGCCTATGGCTACACCTTC.

This chain joins TRBV18 and TRBJ2-5; no clear D gene. CDR3 size: 12 residues. Germline V gene data show CDR1 as KGHSH and CDR2 as LQKENI. V lost 6 bases to trimming and J lost 5 bases, with 10 bases between them. The CDR3 sequence is CASSQLGETQYF. CDR3 bases: TGTGCCAGCTCGCAGCTGGGCGAGACCCAGTACTTC.

V is TRBV6-5 and J is TRBJ1-3; D unclear. The CDR3 runs to 14 residues. V dropped 2 bases and J dropped 4 bases, with 9 bases sitting between them. Looked up from germline, CDR1 is MNHEY and CDR2 is SVGAGI. The CDR3 loop is CASSYAVGGNTIYF. Here the CDR3 DNA reads TGTGCCAGCAGTTACGCCGTGGGGGGAAACACCATATATTTT.

V usage is TRBV11-3 and J usage is TRBJ1-3; D is possibly TRBD1 (5 bases). The CDR3 has 14 amino acids. CDR1 and CDR2 (germline): SGHNT, YENEEA. Between the trimmed V and J ends, which lost 3 bases and 2 bases, there was a span of 8 bases. The CDR3, as DNA: TGTGCCAGCAGCTTTTCAGGGACTGGAAACACCATATATTTT. Residues: CASSFSGTGNTIYF.

The chain employs TRBV10-3 and TRBJ1-5; 9 bases map to TRBD1. Germline CDR1 reads ENHRY; CDR2 reads SYGVKD. Trimming took 10 bases from V and 6 from J; bases not matched to a gene: 13. CDR3 length: 15 residues. The CDR3 region has the DNA TGTGCCACCGAAGCGACAGGGGGGCGAGGTCAGCCCCAGCATTTT. Amino acids: CATEATGGRGQPQHF.

The chain uses TRBV25-1 and TRBJ2-2, with TRBD1 identical over 9 bases. Germline V CDR1 and CDR2: MGHDK, SYGVNS. The CDR3 covers 18 residues. The J segment lost 5 bases and the V segment lost 5 bases, leaving 15 bases of the junction unmatched. The CDR3 loop is CASSTLAPGQGLTGELFF. In DNA form, the CDR3 reads TGTGCCAGCAGTACTCTAGCGCCGGGACAGGGTTTAACCGGGGAGCTGTTTTTT.

The chain links TRBV12-3 or TRBV12-4 to TRBJ1-1; D gene ambiguous. Trimming stripped 5 bases from V and 2 bases from J, with 9 bases between. The CDR3 is made up of 13 amino acids. The CDR3 reads CASSDQANTEAFF. The CDR3 DNA is TGTGCCAGCAGTGATCAGGCCAACACTGAAGCTTTCTTT.

Worth noting for this clone: Other DNA sequences in this specimen translate into the identical CDR3. This chain connects TRBV30 to TRBJ2-7, with D perhaps matching TRBD2 (5 bases). CDR1 is GTSNPN, CDR2 SVGIG, per germline (reference sequence). Trimming stripped 3 bases from V and 2 bases from J, with 8 bases between. CDR3 length: 12 amino acids. In DNA form, the CDR3 reads TGTGCCTGGAGCCGGGGTACCTACGAGCAGTACTTC. Translation: CAWSRGTYEQYF.

This sequence joins TRBV29-1 and TRBJ1-2, with unresolved D. V lost 6 bases to trimming and J lost 0 bases, with 17 bases between them. Germline V lookup: CDR1 SQVTM, CDR2 ANQGSEA. This CDR3 is 15 amino acids long. CDR3 protein: CSVPVTGEANYGYTF. The CDR3 DNA reads TGCAGCGTCCCCGTGACGGGAGAAGCTAACTATGGCTACACCTTC.

This chain connects TRBV11-3 to TRBJ2-3; 11 nucleotides line up with TRBD1. V lost 4 bases, J lost 6 bases, and 3 bases stayed unmatched. The germline V gene has CDR1 SGHNT and CDR2 YENEEA. The CDR3 length is 14 residues. CDR3 residues: CASSYGQGADTQYF. Here the CDR3 DNA reads TGTGCCAGCAGCTACGGACAGGGGGCGGATACGCAGTATTTT.

The gene calls are TRBV4-1 and TRBJ1-6, with D unclear. This CDR3 has 16 residues. CDR1 MGHRA and CDR2 YSYEKL come from the germline V gene. Between the trimmed V and J ends, which lost 0 bases and 7 bases, there was a span of 13 bases. The DNA for the CDR3 is TGCGCCAGCAGCCAAGAAGCCCTGGTCGCAAATTCACCCCTCCACTTT. Its protein is CASSQEALVANSPLHF.

This chain connects TRBV2 to TRBJ1-5; maybe TRBD1 (6 bases). The CDR3 extends over 13 amino acids. Trimming left V 6 bases short and J 6 bases short, with 12 bases between. Germline CDR1 reads SNHLY; CDR2 reads FYNNEI. CDR3 coding DNA: TGTGCCAGCAGGGGGGGGCCCAGTCAGCCCCAGCATTTT. It translates to CASRGGPSQPQHF.